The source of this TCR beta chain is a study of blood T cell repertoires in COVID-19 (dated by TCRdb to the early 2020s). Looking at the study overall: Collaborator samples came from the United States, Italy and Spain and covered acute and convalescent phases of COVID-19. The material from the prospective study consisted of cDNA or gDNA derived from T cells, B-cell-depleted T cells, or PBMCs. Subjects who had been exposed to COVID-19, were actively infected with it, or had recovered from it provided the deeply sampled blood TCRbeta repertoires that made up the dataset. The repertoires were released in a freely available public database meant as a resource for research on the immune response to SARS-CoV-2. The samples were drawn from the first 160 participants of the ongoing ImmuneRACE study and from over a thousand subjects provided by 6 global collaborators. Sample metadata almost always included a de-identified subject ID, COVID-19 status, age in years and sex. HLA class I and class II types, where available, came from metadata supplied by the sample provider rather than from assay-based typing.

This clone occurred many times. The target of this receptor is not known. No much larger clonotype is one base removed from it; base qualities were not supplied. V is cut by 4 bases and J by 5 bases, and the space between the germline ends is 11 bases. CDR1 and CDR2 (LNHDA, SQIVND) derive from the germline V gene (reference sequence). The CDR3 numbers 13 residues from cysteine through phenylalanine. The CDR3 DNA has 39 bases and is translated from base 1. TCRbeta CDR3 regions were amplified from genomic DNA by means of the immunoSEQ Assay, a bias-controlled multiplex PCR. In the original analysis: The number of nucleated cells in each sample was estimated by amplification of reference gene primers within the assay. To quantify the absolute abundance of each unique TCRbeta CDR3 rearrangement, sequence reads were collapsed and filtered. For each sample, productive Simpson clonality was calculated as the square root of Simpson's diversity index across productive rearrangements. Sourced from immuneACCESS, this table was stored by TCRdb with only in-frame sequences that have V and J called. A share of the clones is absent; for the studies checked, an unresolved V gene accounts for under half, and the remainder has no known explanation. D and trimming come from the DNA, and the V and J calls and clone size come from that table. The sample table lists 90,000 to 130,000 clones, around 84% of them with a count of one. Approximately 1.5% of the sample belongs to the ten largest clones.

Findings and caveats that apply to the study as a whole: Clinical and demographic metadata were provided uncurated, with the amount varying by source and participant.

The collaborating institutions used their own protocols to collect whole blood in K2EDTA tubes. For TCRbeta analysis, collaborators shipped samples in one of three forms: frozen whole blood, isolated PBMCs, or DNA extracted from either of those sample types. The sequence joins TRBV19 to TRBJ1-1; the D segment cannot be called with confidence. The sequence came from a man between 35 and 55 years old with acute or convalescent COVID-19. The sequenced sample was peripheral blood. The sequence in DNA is TGTGCCAGTAGTAGGAGGGCAGTAACTGAAGCTTTCTTT. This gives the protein CASSRRAVTEAFF.